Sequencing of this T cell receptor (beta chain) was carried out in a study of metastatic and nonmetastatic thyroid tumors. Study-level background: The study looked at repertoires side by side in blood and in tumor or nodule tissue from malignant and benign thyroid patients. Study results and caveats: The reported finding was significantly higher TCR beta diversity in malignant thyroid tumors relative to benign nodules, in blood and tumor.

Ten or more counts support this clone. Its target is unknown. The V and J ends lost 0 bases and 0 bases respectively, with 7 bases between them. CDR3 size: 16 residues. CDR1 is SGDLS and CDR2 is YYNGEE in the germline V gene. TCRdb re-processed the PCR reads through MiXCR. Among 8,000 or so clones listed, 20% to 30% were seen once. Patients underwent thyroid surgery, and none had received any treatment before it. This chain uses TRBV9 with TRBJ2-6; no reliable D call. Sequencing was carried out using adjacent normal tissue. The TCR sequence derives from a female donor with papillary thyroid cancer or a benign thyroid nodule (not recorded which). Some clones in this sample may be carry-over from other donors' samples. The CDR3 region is CASSVGVSSGANVLTF. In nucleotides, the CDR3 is TGTGCCAGCAGCGTAGGGGTAAGCTCTGGGGCCAACGTCCTGACTTTC.